These T cell receptor beta chains were read from a single sample in a study of cytomegalovirus exposure and HLA in healthy donors. Clones were read by immunoSEQ multiplex PCR, and TCRdb kept only the in-frame ones, dropping some. The repertoire holds about 98,000 clones, with over 75% as singletons. The sample consisted of PBMCs. These receptors were obtained from a man younger than 35 in good health and CMV-seropositive. CDR3s include the opening cysteine and the closing phenylalanine or tryptophan. The D gene is left open where the match is weak. Expanded clones get a size class; other rows say once, few or many, or leave the size out.

size	V	J	D	length	CDR3	DNA
-	TRBV19	TRBJ2-3	-	13	CASSPPGTDTQYF	TGTGCCAGTAGTCCGCCAGGGACAGATACGCAGTATTTT
-	TRBV19	TRBJ2-7	TRBD2	16	CASSIQWGLAGDEQYF	TGTGCCAGTAGTATACAATGGGGTCTAGCGGGAGACGAGCAGTACTTC
once	TRBV28	TRBJ2-7	-	13	CASSLYSSYEQYF	TGTGCCAGCAGTTTATACAGCTCCTACGAGCAGTACTTC
-	TRBV5-4	TRBJ2-3	TRBD2	16	CASSPWASGTRDTQYF	TGTGCCAGCAGCCCCTGGGCTAGCGGAACACGGGATACGCAGTATTTT
-	TRBV14	TRBJ2-3	-	14	CASSHRLVPDTQYF	TGTGCCAGCAGCCATCGACTAGTCCCAGATACGCAGTATTTT
-	TRBV7-9	TRBJ2-7	TRBD1	15	CASSRQGGPSYEQYF	TGTGCCAGCAGCCGACAGGGGGGCCCTTCCTACGAGCAGTACTTC
-	TRBV10-1	TRBJ2-1	-	13	CASSKLGWNEQFF	TGCGCCAGCAGTAAACTAGGATGGAATGAGCAGTTCTTC
-	TRBV7-3	TRBJ2-6	-	18	CASSLTQRLSSGANVLTF	TGTGCCAGCAGCTTAACGCAGCGACTGAGCTCTGGGGCCAACGTCCTGACTTTC
-	TRBV4-1	TRBJ2-5	-	15	CASSQGRLYQETQYF	TGCGCCAGCAGCCAGGGCCGGTTGTACCAAGAGACCCAGTACTTC
-	TRBV27	TRBJ1-5	TRBD1	15	CASSLTRGRGEPQHF	TGTGCCAGCAGTTTAACCAGGGGGCGAGGGGAGCCCCAGCATTTT
-	TRBV2	TRBJ2-1	-	14	CASIDWGENNEQFF	TGTGCCAGCATCGATTGGGGAGAGAACAATGAGCAGTTCTTC
-	TRBV7-6	TRBJ1-2	-	17	CASSPITDRGTNYGYTF	TGTGCCAGCAGCCCGATCACTGACAGAGGAACTAACTATGGCTACACCTTC
-	TRBV19	TRBJ1-5	-	10	CASNFQPQHF	TGTGCCAGTAACTTCCAGCCCCAGCATTTT
-	TRBV11-2	TRBJ1-2	-	15	CASSLVQGRGYGYTF	TGTGCCAGCAGCTTAGTCCAGGGAAGGGGCTATGGCTACACCTTC
-	TRBV7-2	TRBJ1-3	-	16	CASSLAQGLIGNTIYF	TGTGCCAGCAGCTTAGCGCAGGGGTTAATTGGAAACACCATATATTTT
-	TRBV6-5	TRBJ1-1	-	15	CASSFQQGGYTEAFF	TGTGCCAGCAGTTTCCAACAGGGTGGGTACACTGAAGCTTTCTTT
once	TRBV27	TRBJ2-1	TRBD2	15	CASSFLLAGVNEQFF	TGTGCCAGCAGTTTTTTGCTAGCGGGAGTCAATGAGCAGTTCTTC
-	TRBV6-5	TRBJ1-1	TRBD1	15	CASSYSNRGRGEAFF	TGTGCCAGCAGTTACTCGAACAGGGGGCGCGGTGAAGCTTTCTTT
-	TRBV19	TRBJ1-3	-	16	CASTYNPFEAGNTIYF	TGTGCCAGTACCTATAATCCCTTTGAAGCGGGAAACACCATATATTTT
-	TRBV7-2	TRBJ2-1	-	12	CASSRAVVEQFF	TGTGCCAGCAGCCGCGCGGTGGTTGAGCAGTTCTTC
-	TRBV28	TRBJ2-2	-	15	CASRLGGELAGELFF	TGTGCCAGCAGACTAGGGGGGGAGTTGGCCGGGGAGCTGTTTTTT
-	TRBV7-8	TRBJ2-1	TRBD2	16	CASSLGGRNDYNEQFF	TGTGCCAGCAGCTTGGGCGGGAGAAATGACTACAATGAGCAGTTCTTC
-	TRBV4-2	TRBJ2-3	TRBD2	15	CASSQVAGGQDTQYF	TGTGCCAGCAGCCAAGTAGCGGGGGGGCAAGATACGCAGTATTTT
-	TRBV7-9	TRBJ2-1	-	15	CASSLLQVNYNEQFF	TGTGCCAGCAGCTTATTACAGGTTAATTACAATGAGCAGTTCTTC
-	TRBV28	TRBJ1-1	-	13	CAVALLRDTEAFF	TGTGCCGTTGCTTTACTCCGGGACACTGAAGCTTTCTTT
-	TRBV6-5	TRBJ1-2	TRBD1	15	CASTPTRDRNYGYTF	TGTGCCAGCACCCCGACCCGGGACAGAAACTATGGCTACACCTTC
once	TRBV7-9	TRBJ1-1	-	14	CASSIQDGNTEAFF	TGTGCCAGCAGCATACAGGACGGAAACACTGAAGCTTTCTTT
-	TRBV11-3	TRBJ2-3	-	15	CASSLLDPYGDTQYF	TGTGCCAGCAGCTTACTAGACCCATATGGGGATACGCAGTATTTT
-	TRBV7-3	TRBJ2-5	-	13	CASSSPPLETQYF	TGTGCCAGCAGCTCCCCCCCCTTGGAGACCCAGTACTTC
-	TRBV4-3	TRBJ1-2	-	15	CASSQGAGAIYGYTF	TGCGCCAGCAGCCAGGGAGCGGGGGCTATCTATGGCTACACCTTC
once	TRBV5-4	TRBJ2-5	-	15	CASSLESGTQETQYF	TGTGCCAGCAGCTTGGAGTCAGGAACCCAAGAGACCCAGTACTTC
-	TRBV28	TRBJ2-7	TRBD1	14	CASRGETGQYEQYF	TGTGCCAGCAGAGGCGAGACAGGGCAGTACGAGCAGTACTTC
-	TRBV9	TRBJ2-6	TRBD1	17	CASSAPGTGTGANVLTF	TGTGCCAGCAGCGCGCCCGGGACAGGGACTGGGGCCAACGTCCTGACTTTC
-	TRBV28	TRBJ2-5	-	14	CASSPPGGQETQYF	TGTGCCAGCAGCCCTCCTGGCGGGCAAGAGACCCAGTACTTC
-	TRBV19	TRBJ2-7	TRBD1	13	CASRRTGRYEQYF	TGTGCCAGTAGGAGGACAGGACGCTACGAGCAGTACTTC
-	TRBV25-1	TRBJ2-3	-	13	CASSTQGTDTQYF	TGTGCCAGCAGTACTCAGGGTACAGATACGCAGTATTTT
-	TRBV27	TRBJ2-5	-	14	CASSLAGQIKTQYF	TGTGCCAGCAGTTTAGCAGGACAGATAAAGACCCAGTACTTC
-	TRBV28	TRBJ1-2	-	14	CASSLSLEIYGYTF	TGTGCCAGCAGTTTATCGTTAGAAATCTATGGCTACACCTTC
-	TRBV4-1	TRBJ2-7	TRBD1	16	CASSQVEGTGSYEQYF	TGCGCCAGCAGCCAAGTCGAGGGGACAGGGTCCTACGAGCAGTACTTC
-	TRBV7-2	TRBJ1-2	-	13	CASSLDKNYGYTF	TGTGCCAGCAGCTTAGACAAAAACTATGGCTACACCTTC
-	TRBV10-3	TRBJ1-1	TRBD1	15	CAISEATGLNTEAFF	TGTGCCATCAGTGAGGCGACAGGGCTAAACACTGAAGCTTTCTTT
-	TRBV5-4	TRBJ2-1	-	15	CASSPTLGPYNEQFF	TGTGCCAGCAGCCCCACGTTGGGGCCCTACAATGAGCAGTTCTTC
-	TRBV14	TRBJ1-1	-	14	CASSLTPGGTEAFF	TGTGCCAGCAGCCTGACACCGGGAGGAACTGAAGCTTTCTTT
-	TRBV5-1	TRBJ2-7	TRBD2	14	CASSGAGGNYEQYF	TGCGCCAGCAGCGGAGCCGGGGGGAACTACGAGCAGTACTTC